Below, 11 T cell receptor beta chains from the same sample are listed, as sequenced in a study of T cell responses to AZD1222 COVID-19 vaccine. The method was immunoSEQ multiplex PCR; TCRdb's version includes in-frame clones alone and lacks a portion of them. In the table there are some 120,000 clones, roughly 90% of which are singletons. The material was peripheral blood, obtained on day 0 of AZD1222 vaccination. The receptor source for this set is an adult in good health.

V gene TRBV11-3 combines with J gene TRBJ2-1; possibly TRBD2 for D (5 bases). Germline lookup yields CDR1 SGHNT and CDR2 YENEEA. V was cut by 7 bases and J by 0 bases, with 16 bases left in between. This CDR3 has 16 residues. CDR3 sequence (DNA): TGTGCCAGCACCCCCCAAGCGGTCCTCTCCTACAATGAGCAGTTCTTC. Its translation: CASTPQAVLSYNEQFF.

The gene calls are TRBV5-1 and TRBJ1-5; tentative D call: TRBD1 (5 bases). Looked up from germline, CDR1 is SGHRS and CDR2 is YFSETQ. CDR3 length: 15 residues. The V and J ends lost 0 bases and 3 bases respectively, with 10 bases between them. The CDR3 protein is CASSLGGTVNQPQHF. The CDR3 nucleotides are TGCGCCAGCAGCTTGGGGGGGACCGTCAATCAGCCCCAGCATTTT. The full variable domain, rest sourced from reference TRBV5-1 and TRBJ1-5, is KAGVTQTPRYLIKTRGQQVTLSCSPISGHRSVSWYQQTPGQGLQFLFEYFSETQRNKGNFPGRFSGRQFSNSRSEMNVSTLELGDSALYLCASSLGGTVNQPQHFGDGTRLSIL.

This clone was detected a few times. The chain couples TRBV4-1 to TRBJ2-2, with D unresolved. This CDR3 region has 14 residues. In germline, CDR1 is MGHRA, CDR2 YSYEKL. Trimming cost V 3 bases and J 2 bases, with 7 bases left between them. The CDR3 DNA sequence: TGCGCCAGCAGCCACGGATACAACACCGGGGAGCTGTTTTTT. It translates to CASSHGYNTGELFF.

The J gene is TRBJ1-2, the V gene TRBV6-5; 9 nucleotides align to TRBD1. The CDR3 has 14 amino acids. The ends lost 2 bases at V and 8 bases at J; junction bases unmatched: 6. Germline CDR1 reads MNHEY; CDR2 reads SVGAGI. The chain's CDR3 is CASSYGQGRYGYTF. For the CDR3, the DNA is TGTGCCAGCAGTTACGGACAGGGGCGGTACGGCTACACCTTC.

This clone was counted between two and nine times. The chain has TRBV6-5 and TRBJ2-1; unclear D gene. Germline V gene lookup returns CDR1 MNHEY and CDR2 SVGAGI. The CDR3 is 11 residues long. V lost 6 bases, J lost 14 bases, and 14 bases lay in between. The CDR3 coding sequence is TGTGCCAGCAGACCTAGAAAAGAGAAGTTCTTC. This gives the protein CASRPRKEKFF.

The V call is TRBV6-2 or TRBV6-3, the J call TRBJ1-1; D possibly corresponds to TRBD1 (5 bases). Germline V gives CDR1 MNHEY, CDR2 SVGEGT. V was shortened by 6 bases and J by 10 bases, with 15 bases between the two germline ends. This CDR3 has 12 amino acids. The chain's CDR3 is CASSRDLRGAFF. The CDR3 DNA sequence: TGTGCCAGCAGCAGGGACCTGCGGGGAGCTTTCTTT.

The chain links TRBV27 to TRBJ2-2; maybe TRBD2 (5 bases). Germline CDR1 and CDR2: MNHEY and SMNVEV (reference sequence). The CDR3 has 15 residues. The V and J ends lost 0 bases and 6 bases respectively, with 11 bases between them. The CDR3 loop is CASSLSGSFSGELFF. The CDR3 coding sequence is TGTGCCAGCAGTTTATCTGGGAGTTTCTCCGGGGAGCTGTTTTTT.

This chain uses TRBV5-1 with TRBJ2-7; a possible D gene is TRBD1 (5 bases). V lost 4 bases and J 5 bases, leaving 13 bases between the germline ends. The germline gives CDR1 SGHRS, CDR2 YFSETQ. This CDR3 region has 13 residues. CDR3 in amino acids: CASSPPAGNEQYF. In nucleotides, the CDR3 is TGCGCCAGCAGCCCCCCGGCAGGGAACGAGCAGTACTTC. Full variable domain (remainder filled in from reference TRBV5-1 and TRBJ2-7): KAGVTQTPRYLIKTRGQQVTLSCSPISGHRSVSWYQQTPGQGLQFLFEYFSETQRNKGNFPGRFSGRQFSNSRSEMNVSTLELGDSALYLCASSPPAGNEQYFGPGTRLTVT.

CDR3 residues: CASSLGTGINYGYTF. The CDR3 coding sequence is TGCGCCAGCAGCCTCGGGACAGGGATTAACTATGGCTACACCTTC. This chain connects TRBV4-3 to TRBJ1-2; 9 nucleotides align to TRBD1. CDR3 length: 15 amino acids. The V gene's germline CDR1 is LGHNA and CDR2 YSLEER. V was clipped by 4 bases and J by 1 base; unmatched bases: 4.

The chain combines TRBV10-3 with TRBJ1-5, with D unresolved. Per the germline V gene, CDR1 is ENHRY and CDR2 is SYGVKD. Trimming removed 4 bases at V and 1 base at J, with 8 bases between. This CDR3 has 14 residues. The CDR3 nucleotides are TGTGCCATCAGTGGTCAGCAGAGCAATCAGCCCCAGCATTTT. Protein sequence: CAISGQQSNQPQHF.

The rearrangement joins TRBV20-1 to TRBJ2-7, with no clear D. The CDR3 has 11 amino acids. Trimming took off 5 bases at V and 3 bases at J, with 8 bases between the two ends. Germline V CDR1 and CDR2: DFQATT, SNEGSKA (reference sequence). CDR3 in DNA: TGCAGTGCTCCAGCTTTCTACGAGCAGTACTTC. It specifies CSAPAFYEQYF.